Below, 23 T cell receptor beta chains from the same sample are listed, as sequenced in a study of immune cell composition in non-small cell lung cancer. The method was immunoSEQ multiplex PCR; TCRdb's version includes in-frame clones alone and lacks a portion of them. The sample contains 14,000 to 15,000 clones, about 69% of which appear only once. The sequenced sample was lung tumor tissue. These receptors all come from a human donor with non-small cell lung cancer.

CDR3: CASSVTDSPWPQHF. The CDR3 bases are TGTGCCAGCAGTGTGACAGACTCTCCCTGGCCCCAGCATTTT. J is TRBJ1-5 and V is TRBV6-1, with D possibly matching TRBD1 (5 bases). In germline, CDR1 is MNHNS, CDR2 SASEGT. Between the trimmed V and J ends, which lost 4 bases and 9 bases, there was a span of 16 bases. CDR3 size: 14 residues.

For the CDR3, the DNA is TGTGCCAGCAAAAGCGCGAACACCGGGGAGCTGTTTTTT. Protein product: CASKSANTGELFF. The chain has TRBV27 and TRBJ2-2; D unresolved. Per the germline V gene, CDR1 is MNHEY and CDR2 is SMNVEV (reference sequence). The CDR3 covers 13 residues. V was trimmed by 7 bases and J by 0 bases, leaving 6 bases between them.

In DNA form, the CDR3 reads TGTGCCAGCAGCTCCCTAGGACAGGGACATCAGCCCCAGCATTTT. Translated: CASSSLGQGHQPQHF. The rearrangement joins TRBV2 to TRBJ1-5; TRBD1 matches 8 bases. The CDR3 totals 15 residues. V shed 6 bases and J 5 bases; nucleotides not matched to a gene: 9. The germline V gene encodes CDR1 SNHLY and CDR2 FYNNEI.

This clone was recorded once. The chain couples TRBV5-4 to TRBJ1-4, with TRBD1 matching 10 bases. There are 14 residues in the CDR3. V gave up 4 bases and J gave up 7 bases; unmatched junction bases: 4. The germline V gene has CDR1 SGHNT and CDR2 YYREEE (reference sequence). As DNA, the CDR3 is TGTGCCAGCAGCCTACGGACAGGGGGTGAAAAACTGTTTTTT. Its translation is CASSLRTGGEKLFF.

The chain has TRBV19 and TRBJ1-2; 10 bases match TRBD1. The J segment lost 4 bases and the V segment lost 5 bases, leaving 7 bases of the junction unmatched. This CDR3 spans 15 amino acids. Germline V CDR1 and CDR2: LNHDA, SQIVND (reference sequence). CDR3 DNA: TGTGCCAGTAGTCCGGGACAGGGGATTACCTATGGCTACACCTTC. Amino acid sequence: CASSPGQGITYGYTF.

This rearrangement joins TRBV11-3 to TRBJ1-1; 10 bases line up with TRBD1. The CDR3 consists of 16 residues. Trimming removed 4 bases from V and 1 base from J; junction bases left unmatched: 6. CDR1 and CDR2 from the germline V gene are SGHNT and YENEEA. The CDR3 reads CASSSGQGVGNTEAFF. The CDR3 region has the DNA TGTGCCAGCAGCTCAGGACAGGGGGTGGGGAACACTGAAGCTTTCTTT.

The rearrangement joins TRBV19 to TRBJ2-3, with 9 bases that match TRBD1. Germline CDR1 and CDR2: LNHDA and SQIVND (reference sequence). The CDR3 runs 16 residues. V was pared by 7 bases and J by 0 bases, with 8 bases of the junction left unmatched. CDR3 DNA: TGTGCCAGTAAAAGGACAGGGGATGGAAGCACAGATACGCAGTATTTT. Its protein product is CASKRTGDGSTDTQYF.

There are a few counts of this clone. The J gene is TRBJ1-1, the V gene TRBV19, with 9 bases aligning to TRBD1. The CDR3 contains 15 residues. CDR1 and CDR2 from the germline V gene are LNHDA and SQIVND (reference sequence). V was pared by 3 bases and J by 1 base, with 3 bases of the junction left unmatched. As DNA, the CDR3 is TGTGCCAGTAGTATGACAGGGGGTGCGAACACTGAAGCTTTCTTT. Protein product: CASSMTGGANTEAFF.

The gene calls are TRBV2 and TRBJ1-1, with 9 positions matching TRBD1. CDR1 and CDR2 from the germline V gene are SNHLY and FYNNEI. V shed 7 bases and J 5 bases; nucleotides not matched to a gene: 2. The CDR3 extends over 12 amino acids. Here the CDR3 DNA reads TGTGCCAGCATGGGGACAGGGACTGAAGCTTTCTTT. Its translation is CASMGTGTEAFF.

The chain employs TRBV9 and TRBJ2-5; TRBD2 is a possible D gene (5 bases). The germline CDR1 and CDR2 sequences are SGDLS and YYNGEE. Between the trimmed V and J ends, which lost 0 bases and 4 bases, there was a span of 13 bases. This CDR3 is built from 15 residues. The DNA of the CDR3 is TGTGCCAGCAGCGTAGTGGGGAGTTCGGGAGAGACCCAGTACTTC. Translating gives CASSVVGSSGETQYF.

The DNA of the CDR3 is TGTGCCAGCAGCTTAACATCCAAGGATACGCAGTATTTT. It codes for CASSLTSKDTQYF. J is TRBJ2-3 and V is TRBV7-6; D ambiguous. V was trimmed by 2 bases and J by 6 bases, leaving 9 bases between them. CDR3 length: 13 amino acids. The V gene's germline CDR1 is SGHVS and CDR2 FNYEAQ.

This clone was seen a few times. This chain links TRBV2 with TRBJ2-7; D is ambiguous. CDR1 and CDR2 from the germline V gene are SNHLY and FYNNEI. The CDR3 sequence is 12 residues long. Trimming removed 6 bases at V and 0 bases at J, with 6 bases between. The CDR3 protein is CASSPSSYEQYF. CDR3 in DNA: TGTGCCAGCAGCCCGAGCTCCTACGAGCAGTACTTC. The full variable domain, rest sourced from reference TRBV2 and TRBJ2-7, is EPEVTQTPSHQVTQMGQEVILRCVPISNHLYFYWYRQILGQKVEFLVSFYNNEISEKSEIFDDQFSVERPDGSNFTLKIRSTKLEDSAMYFCASSPSSYEQYFGPGTRLTVT.

The rearrangement links TRBV6-5 to TRBJ1-1; the D gene is possibly TRBD1 (5 bases). Trimming stripped 7 bases from V and 10 bases from J, with 19 bases between. The CDR3 is 13 amino acids. CDR1 and CDR2 (germline): MNHEY, SVGAGI. This CDR3 reads CASTNYQAGSAFF. Here the CDR3 DNA reads TGTGCCAGCACCAATTACCAGGCAGGGTCAGCTTTCTTT.

This rearrangement joins TRBV10-3 to TRBJ1-2; possibly TRBD1 for D (6 bases). With 4 bases removed from V and 5 bases from J, the gap between germline ends came to 14 bases. This CDR3 is 14 amino acids long. Germline V gene data show CDR1 as ENHRY and CDR2 as SYGVKD. Here the CDR3 reads CAISGGGGEYGYTF. For the CDR3, the DNA is TGTGCCATCAGTGGAGGAGGGGGGGAATATGGCTACACCTTC.

This rearrangement joins TRBV6-5 to TRBJ2-5; TRBD2 matches 7 bases. Germline assignment: CDR1 MNHEY and CDR2 SVGAGI. The length of the CDR3 is 15 residues. After removal of 4 bases from V and 5 bases from J, the junction contained 10 bases not matched to a gene. The CDR3, as DNA: TGTGCCAGCAGTTCGGGATCGGGGGGATGGGAGACCCAGTACTTC. This codes for CASSSGSGGWETQYF.

Here the CDR3 reads CATSRGQAAEGGYTF. As DNA, the CDR3 is TGTGCCACCAGCAGAGGACAGGCCGCTGAGGGTGGCTACACCTTC. V usage is TRBV15 and J usage is TRBJ1-2; a possible D gene is TRBD1 (6 bases). Looked up from germline, CDR1 is LNHNV and CDR2 is YYDKDF (reference sequence). Between the trimmed V and J ends, which lost 1 base and 7 bases, there was a span of 16 bases. The CDR3 runs to 15 residues.

The chain's CDR3 is CASSSQEGSTEAFF. The CDR3 DNA follows: TGTGCCAGCAGCTCACAGGAGGGAAGCACTGAAGCTTTCTTT. V is TRBV11-2 and J is TRBJ1-1; D might be TRBD1 (5 bases). The length of the CDR3 is 14 residues. V dropped 4 bases and J dropped 4 bases, with 13 bases sitting between them. From germline, CDR1 is SGHAT and CDR2 FQNNGV.

The rearrangement uses TRBV7-9 and TRBJ2-3; weak D call: TRBD1 (6 bases). With 2 bases removed from V and 5 bases from J, the gap between germline ends came to 11 bases. This CDR3 comprises 14 residues. Germline V gene sequence: CDR1 SEHNR, CDR2 FQNEAQ (reference sequence). The CDR3 loop reads CASSLLGAQDTQYF. In DNA form, the CDR3 reads TGTGCCAGCAGCTTATTGGGGGCACAAGATACGCAGTATTTT.

The V call is TRBV28, the J call TRBJ2-7, with D possibly TRBD2 on 6 matching bases. The CDR3 is 16 residues long. Germline V gives CDR1 MDHEN, CDR2 SYDVKM. The germline V and J ends were trimmed by 2 bases and 3 bases, with 17 bases remaining between them. CDR3 nucleotides: TGTGCCAGCAGTTTAGGGGCACAGCGACTAGACTACGAGCAGTACTTC. It yields the protein CASSLGAQRLDYEQYF.

This chain connects TRBV18 to TRBJ2-7; perhaps TRBD1 as D (6 bases). Looked up from germline, CDR1 is KGHSH and CDR2 is LQKENI. The CDR3 runs to 15 residues. Trimming cost V 3 bases and J 3 bases, with 15 bases left between them. The CDR3 region has the DNA TGTGCCAGCTCACCCCCTGACAGGAGACTCTACGAGCAGTACTTC. Translated: CASSPPDRRLYEQYF.

This clone was observed once. The chain employs TRBV27 and TRBJ1-3; D uncertain. Trimming cost V 4 bases and J 0 bases, with 7 bases left between them. The CDR3 totals 14 residues. CDR1 is MNHEY, CDR2 SMNVEV, per germline (reference sequence). The CDR3 DNA reads as TGTGCCAGCAGTTCTCCCTCCTCTGGAAACACCATATATTTT. This encodes CASSSPSSGNTIYF.

The V gene is TRBV15, the J gene TRBJ2-1; D possibly corresponds to TRBD2 (6 bases). CDR1 and CDR2 from the germline V gene are LNHNV and YYDKDF (reference sequence). The CDR3 is made up of 18 amino acids. The V and J ends lost 1 base and 6 bases respectively, with 22 bases between them. CDR3 DNA sequence: TGTGCCACCAGCAGAGTACGCCTGAGCGGGCCCCGAGGCAATGAGCAGTTCTTC. Encoded protein: CATSRVRLSGPRGNEQFF.

CDR3 protein: CASSPPGLDQPQHF. CDR3 DNA sequence: TGTGCCAGCAGTCCGCCCGGGTTAGATCAGCCCCAGCATTTT. The chain combines TRBV27 with TRBJ1-5; D is undetermined. The CDR3 totals 14 residues. Germline-derived CDR1 and CDR2 are MNHEY and SMNVEV (reference sequence). V lost 5 bases and J lost 5, with 13 bases in between.